This TCR beta chain was obtained from a study of blood T cell repertoires in COVID-19. Study as a whole: COVID-19 samples collected from the United States, Italy and Spain covered acute and convalescent phases.

Germline V gene data show CDR1 as LGHDT and CDR2 as YNNKEL (reference sequence). V dropped 10 bases and J dropped 3; count of bases not matched to a gene: 4. The CDR3 spans 14 residues. In the original analysis: For nucleated cells, counts were estimated from reference gene primer amplification. Some clones are missing from TCRdb's copy, which holds only in-frame ones; the method was immunoSEQ multiplex PCR. That table gives V, J and clone size, and the DNA gave D and trimming. The table includes about 220,000 clones, 75% to 90% detected once. The sequence came from a man aged 30 to 39 who had recovered from COVID-19. The sample was peripheral blood. The chain combines TRBV3-1 (or the pseudogene TRBV3-2) with TRBJ2-2; the match to TRBD1 covers 11 bases. CDR3 residues: CAIKGQGDTGELFF. The CDR3, as DNA: TGTGCCATCAAGGGACAGGGGGACACCGGGGAGCTGTTTTTT.